This T cell receptor (beta chain) was identified during a study of blood T cell repertoires in COVID-19. Study information: Sources were T cells, B-cell-depleted T cells, or PBMCs; the material itself was cDNA or gDNA.

Per the study methods: Reference gene primer amplification in the assay estimated nucleated cell counts. Measured with immunoSEQ multiplex PCR; TCRdb has only the in-frame clones, and not every one. V and J calls and clone size are those listed in that table; D and trimming were worked out from the DNA. The data contain about 300,000 clones, roughly 86% of them singletons. Trimming removed 4 bases from V and 9 bases from J; junction bases left unmatched: 16. The CDR3 is 16 residues long. Germline CDR1 and CDR2: SGHKS and YYEKEE (reference sequence). This chain links TRBV5-5 with TRBJ1-1, with 9 bases that match TRBD1. Specimen: peripheral blood. The sequence came from a man in his sixties or seventies with acute or convalescent COVID-19. This CDR3 reads CASSPPGDRAKNQAFF. CDR3 nucleotide sequence: TGTGCCAGCAGCCCGCCCGGGGACAGGGCAAAAAATCAAGCTTTCTTT. The full variable domain, in which reference TRBV5-5 and TRBJ1-1 provide the parts outside the CDR3, is DAGVTQSPTHLIKTRGQQVTLRCSPISGHKSVSWYQQVLGQGPQFIFQYYEKEERGRGNFPDRFSARQFPNYSSELNVNALLLGDSALYLCASSPPGDRAKNQAFFGQGTRLTVV.